The rows below give T cell receptor beta chains drawn from one sample of a study of blood T cell repertoires in COVID-19. Clones were read by immunoSEQ multiplex PCR, and TCRdb kept only the in-frame ones, dropping some. The sample carries roughly 210,000 clones, around 84% recorded once. The sequenced sample consisted of peripheral blood. The receptors stem from a woman older than 75 with COVID-19, enrolled during active disease. CDR3s include the opening cysteine and the closing phenylalanine or tryptophan. Clone size is given for some rows only: seen once, a few or many times, or a class if the clone is expanded.

abundance	v_gene	j_gene	CDR3aa
few	TRBV6-2/TRBV6-3	TRBJ2-6	CASSQTGVGANVLTF
NA	TRBV10-3	TRBJ1-5	CAAARGSNQPQHF
NA	TRBV19	TRBJ1-1	CASSTLPRAGMNTEAFF
NA	TRBV27	TRBJ1-3	CASRLTGGGNTIYF
NA	TRBV5-1	TRBJ2-2	CASSSLPGQGGRDTGELFF
NA	TRBV6-6	TRBJ2-1	CASQGSSYNEQFF
few	TRBV19	TRBJ1-5	CASSDANSNQPQHF
NA	TRBV19	TRBJ1-1	CASSLTRDTEAFF
NA	TRBV6-5	TRBJ1-2	CASSYSKRGYGYTF
NA	TRBV7-9	TRBJ1-4	CASSLDLNEKLFF
NA	TRBV5-5	TRBJ2-3	CASSRGGEDTQYF
NA	TRBV6-5	TRBJ2-5	CASSYSAGGRQETQYF
NA	TRBV5-4	TRBJ1-4	CASSLRGSGEKLFF
few	TRBV19	TRBJ2-5	CASSDGTASETQYF
NA	TRBV19	TRBJ1-5	CASRASGVNQPQHF
NA	TRBV6-6	TRBJ1-1	CASSPYQGTEAFF
NA	TRBV30	TRBJ2-5	CAWMPGLAGTYQETQYF
NA	TRBV5-8	TRBJ1-5	CASSSYGRGDNQPQHF
NA	TRBV5-4	TRBJ2-1	CASSLGGLAGEDEQFF
few	TRBV19	TRBJ1-1	CASRDRGQGNTEAFF
NA	TRBV11-3	TRBJ1-1	CASSDQGSNTEAFF
NA	TRBV18	TRBJ1-2	CASSPQGRVYGYTF